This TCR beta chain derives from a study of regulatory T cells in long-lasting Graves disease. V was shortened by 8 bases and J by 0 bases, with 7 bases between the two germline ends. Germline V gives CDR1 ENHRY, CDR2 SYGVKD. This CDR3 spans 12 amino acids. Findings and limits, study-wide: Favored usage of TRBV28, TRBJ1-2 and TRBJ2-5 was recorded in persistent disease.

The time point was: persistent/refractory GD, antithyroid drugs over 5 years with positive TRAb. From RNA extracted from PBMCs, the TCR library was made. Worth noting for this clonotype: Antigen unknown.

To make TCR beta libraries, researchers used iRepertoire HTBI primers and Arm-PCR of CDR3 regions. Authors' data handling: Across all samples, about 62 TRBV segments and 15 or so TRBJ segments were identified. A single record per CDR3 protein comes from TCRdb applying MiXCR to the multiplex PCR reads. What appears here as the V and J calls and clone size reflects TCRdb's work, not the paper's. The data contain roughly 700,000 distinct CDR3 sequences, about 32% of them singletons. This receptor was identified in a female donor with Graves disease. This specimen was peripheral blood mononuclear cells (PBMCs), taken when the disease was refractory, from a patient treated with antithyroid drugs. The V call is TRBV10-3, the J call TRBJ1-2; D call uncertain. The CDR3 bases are TGTGCCATCCTCGTCGCTAACTATGGCTACACCTTC. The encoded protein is CAILVANYGYTF.